This T cell receptor beta chain was recorded in a study of CD8 T cells in Susac syndrome. J was trimmed by 4 bases and V by 6 bases; bases with no gene match: 2. The CDR3 consists of 11 residues. Germline V CDR1 and CDR2: SQVTM, ANQGSEA. CD8+ and CD4+ T cells from blood underwent TCR beta sequencing. The controls were healthy donors who were matched for age and sex. An amount of RNA that ranged from roughly 0.5 to 1 ug was reverse transcribed with random hexamers. Amplification of TCR beta CDR3 used immunoSEQ multiplex PCR across 54 Vbeta and 13 Jbeta. Using its own MiXCR run on the immunoSEQ multiplex PCR reads, TCRdb lists one record per CDR3 protein. The sample records about 120,000 distinct CDR3 sequences, 94% being singletons.

Sequencing was performed on CD4+ T cells from PBMCs. The rearrangement links TRBV29-1 to TRBJ2-5; 7 bases agree with TRBD1. This receptor was taken from a human donor in good health. The CDR3 coding sequence is TGCAGCGTGACAGGGTCAGAGACCCAGTACTTC. This encodes CSVTGSETQYF.